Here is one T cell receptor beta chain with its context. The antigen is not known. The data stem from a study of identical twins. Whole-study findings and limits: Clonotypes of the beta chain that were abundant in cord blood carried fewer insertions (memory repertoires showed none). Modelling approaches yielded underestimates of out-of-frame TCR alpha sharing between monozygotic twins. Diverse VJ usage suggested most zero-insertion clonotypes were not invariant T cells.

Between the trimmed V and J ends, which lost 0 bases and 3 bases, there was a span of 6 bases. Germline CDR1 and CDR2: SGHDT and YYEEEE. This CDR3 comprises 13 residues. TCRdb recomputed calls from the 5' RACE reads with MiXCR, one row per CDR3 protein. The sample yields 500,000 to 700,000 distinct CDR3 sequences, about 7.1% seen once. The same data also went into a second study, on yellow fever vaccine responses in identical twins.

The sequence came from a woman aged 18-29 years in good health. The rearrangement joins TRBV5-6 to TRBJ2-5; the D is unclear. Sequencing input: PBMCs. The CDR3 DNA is TGTGCCAGCAGCTTGGACTGGAAAGAGACCCAGTACTTC. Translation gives CASSLDWKETQYF.